This TCR beta chain was profiled in a study of identical twins. TCRdb called the 5' RACE reads again in MiXCR, with one record for every CDR3 protein. The sample has roughly 750,000 distinct CDR3 sequences, approximately 21% seen once. This clonotype was picked up a small number of times. CDR3 length: 16 residues. The germline CDR1 and CDR2 sequences are DFQATT and SNEGSKA (reference sequence). V lost 2 bases and J lost 7; bases outside the gene matches: 13. This sample also belongs to another study, concerning T cells expressing NK-cell markers.

Specimen: PBMCs. The chain joins TRBV20-1 to TRBJ2-2, with TRBD2 matching 7 bases. This clonotype was obtained from a young woman in good health. CDR3 coding DNA: TGCAGTGCTAGACCGTACCGGGCAGGGAGGGACGGGGAGCTGTTTTTT. Translating it yields CSARPYRAGRDGELFF.